Each of the 9 T cell receptor beta chains below was sequenced from the same sample in a study of blood T cell repertoires in COVID-19. Measured with immunoSEQ multiplex PCR; TCRdb has only the in-frame clones, and not every one. Among about 400,000 clones, approximately 86% were seen once, and the ten largest hold 3%. The sequencing sample was made of peripheral blood. All receptors come from a human donor in a cohort sampled during active COVID-19.

This chain uses TRBV5-1 with TRBJ2-2; 7 bases line up with TRBD1. The CDR3 totals 14 residues. Germline CDR1 is SGHRS and CDR2 is YFSETQ. V shed 1 base and J 6 bases; nucleotides not matched to a gene: 3. CDR3 region: CASSLYQGAGELFF. The CDR3 DNA sequence: TGCGCCAGCAGCTTGTATCAGGGGGCCGGGGAGCTGTTTTTT.

The chain recombines TRBV6-1 with TRBJ1-1; D may be TRBD1 (6 bases). Looked up from germline, CDR1 is MNHNS and CDR2 is SASEGT. CDR3 length: 16 amino acids. Deletions cut 2 bases from V and 0 bases from J, with 13 bases between. The CDR3 nucleotides are TGTGCCAGCAGTGAATCCCGGGACACCTTGAACACTGAAGCTTTCTTT. This translates into CASSESRDTLNTEAFF.

The gene calls are TRBV18 and TRBJ2-5; the D gene is possibly TRBD2 (5 bases). This CDR3 spans 15 amino acids. V dropped 1 base and J dropped 1 base, with 10 bases sitting between them. Germline values: CDR1 KGHSH, CDR2 LQKENI. CDR3 sequence (DNA): TGTGCCAGCTCACCACGAGGGTCGAGCCAAGAGACCCAGTACTTC. This sequence encodes CASSPRGSSQETQYF.

On this clone: Other DNA sequences in the same sample also yield this CDR3. The chain links TRBV3-1 (or the pseudogene TRBV3-2) to TRBJ2-7, with 11 positions matching TRBD2. Germline CDR1 LGHDT, CDR2 YNNKEL (reference sequence). The CDR3 is 15 amino acids. V lost 3 bases to trimming and J lost 1 base; unmatched junction nucleotides: 2. The CDR3 reads CASSQGLAVSYEQYF. In DNA form, the CDR3 reads TGTGCCAGCAGCCAGGGACTAGCGGTTTCCTACGAGCAGTACTTC.

V and J are TRBV5-1 and TRBJ2-7; perhaps TRBD1 as D (6 bases). Trimming shortened V by 5 bases and J by 6 bases, and 21 bases separated the two germline ends. There are 15 residues in the CDR3. Germline CDR1 reads SGHRS; CDR2 reads YFSETQ. The CDR3 sequence: CASSLQQGGFLEQYF. Here the CDR3 DNA reads TGCGCCAGCAGTCTCCAACAGGGTGGTTTTCTCGAGCAGTACTTC.

The chain has TRBV13 and TRBJ2-5; D gene uncertain. CDR3 length equals 13 residues. The V and J ends lost 0 bases and 3 bases respectively, with 5 bases between them. Germline CDR1 PRHDT, CDR2 FYEKMQ (reference sequence). CDR3 sequence reads: CASSLGAEETQYF. The CDR3 DNA reads TGTGCCAGCAGCTTAGGGGCGGAAGAGACCCAGTACTTC.

The sample holds one count of this clone. The chain is built from TRBV30 and TRBJ2-3; the match to TRBD2 covers 8 bases. The CDR3 is 14 residues long. The V gene end was trimmed by 2 bases and the J gene end by 4 bases; junction bases not matched to a gene: 5. The germline gives CDR1 GTSNPN, CDR2 SVGIG (reference sequence). The CDR3 reads CAWSKGGGPDTQYF. The CDR3 DNA reads TGTGCCTGGAGTAAGGGCGGGGGGCCAGATACGCAGTATTTT.

The rearrangement uses TRBV28 and TRBJ1-2, with D tentatively TRBD1 (6 bases). CDR3 length: 12 amino acids. Trimming cost V 6 bases and J 4 bases, with 9 bases left between them. Germline CDR1 and CDR2: MDHEN and SYDVKM. This CDR3 reads CASRGTPYGYTF. The CDR3 nucleotides are TGTGCCAGCAGAGGGACACCCTATGGCTACACCTTC.

A note on this clone: Other DNA sequences from this sample encode an identical CDR3 as well. The rearrangement links TRBV2 to TRBJ2-3; TRBD2 matches 7 bases. Germline V lookup: CDR1 SNHLY, CDR2 FYNNEI. The CDR3 has 15 residues. The V gene end was trimmed by 1 base and the J gene end by 3 bases; junction bases not matched to a gene: 4. The CDR3 here is CASSEGGGGTDTQYF. The CDR3 region has the DNA TGTGCCAGCAGTGAAGGGGGGGGAGGGACAGATACGCAGTATTTT.